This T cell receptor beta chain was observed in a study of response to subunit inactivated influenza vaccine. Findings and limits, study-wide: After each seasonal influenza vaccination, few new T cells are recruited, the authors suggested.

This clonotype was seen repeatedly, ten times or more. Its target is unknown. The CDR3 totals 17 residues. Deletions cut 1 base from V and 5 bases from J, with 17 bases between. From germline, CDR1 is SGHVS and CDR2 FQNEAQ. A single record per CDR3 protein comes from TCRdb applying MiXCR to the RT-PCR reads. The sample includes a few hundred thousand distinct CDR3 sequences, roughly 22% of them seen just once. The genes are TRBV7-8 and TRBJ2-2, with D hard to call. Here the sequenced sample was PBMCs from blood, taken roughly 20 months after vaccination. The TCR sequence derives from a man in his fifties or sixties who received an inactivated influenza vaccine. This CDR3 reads CASSLVSTPAETGELFF. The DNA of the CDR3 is TGTGCCAGCAGCTTAGTATCGACACCCGCTGAGACCGGGGAGCTGTTTTTT.